The source of this T cell receptor (beta chain) is a study of shared clonotypes between healthy human individuals. As originally analysed: Junction-only sequences without quality scores came from ImmunoSEQ, so filtering differed. Generated by immunoSEQ multiplex PCR, the TCRdb table keeps only in-frame clones and is missing some. V and J calls and clone size are copied from that table; D and trimming were computed from the DNA. The table has roughly 700,000 clones, around 91% seen once. Sequenced material: memory CD8+ T cells from PBMCs. Described subset: CD45RO+ cells pooled with CCR7-negative TemRA cells. The TCR sequence derives from a young man in good health. Some clones in this sample may be carry-over from other donors' samples.

The CDR3 loop reads CSVEVGLYGYTF. DNA of the CDR3: TGCAGCGTTGAGGTGGGACTTTATGGCTACACCTTC. The gene calls are TRBV29-1 and TRBJ1-2; D perhaps matches TRBD1 (5 bases). V lost 3 bases and J lost 5, with 10 bases in between. The V gene's germline CDR1 is SQVTM and CDR2 ANQGSEA. This CDR3 spans 12 amino acids. Full variable domain (outside the CDR3, taken from reference TRBV29-1 and TRBJ1-2): SAVISQKPSRDICQRGTSLTIQCQVDSQVTMMFWYRQQPGQSLTLIATANQGSEATYESGFVIDKFPISRPNLTFSTLTVSNMSPEDSSIYLCSVEVGLYGYTFGSGTRLTVV.